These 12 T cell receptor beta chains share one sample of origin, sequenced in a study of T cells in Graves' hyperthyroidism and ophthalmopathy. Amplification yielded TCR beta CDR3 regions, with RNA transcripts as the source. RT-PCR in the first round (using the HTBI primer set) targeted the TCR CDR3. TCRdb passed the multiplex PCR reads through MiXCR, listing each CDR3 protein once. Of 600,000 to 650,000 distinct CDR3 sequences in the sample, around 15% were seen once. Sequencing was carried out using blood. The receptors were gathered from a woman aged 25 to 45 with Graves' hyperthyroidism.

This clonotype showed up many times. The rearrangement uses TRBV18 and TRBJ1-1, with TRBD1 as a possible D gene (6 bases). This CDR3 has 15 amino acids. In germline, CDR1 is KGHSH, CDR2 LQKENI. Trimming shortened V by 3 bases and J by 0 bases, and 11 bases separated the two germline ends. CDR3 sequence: CASSPRGQLNTEAFF. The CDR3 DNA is TGTGCCAGCTCACCGAGGGGACAACTGAACACTGAAGCTTTCTTT.

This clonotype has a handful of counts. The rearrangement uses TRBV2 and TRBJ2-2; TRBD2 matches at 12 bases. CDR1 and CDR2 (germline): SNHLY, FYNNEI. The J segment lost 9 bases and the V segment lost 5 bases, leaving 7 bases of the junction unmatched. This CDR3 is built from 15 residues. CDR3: CASSPSSGRAWELFF. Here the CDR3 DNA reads TGTGCCAGCAGTCCATCTAGCGGGAGGGCATGGGAGCTGTTTTTT. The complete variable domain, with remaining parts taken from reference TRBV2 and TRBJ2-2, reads EPEVTQTPSHQVTQMGQEVILRCVPISNHLYFYWYRQILGQKVEFLVSFYNNEISEKSEIFDDQFSVERPDGSNFTLKIRSTKLEDSAMYFCASSPSSGRAWELFFGEGSRLTVL.

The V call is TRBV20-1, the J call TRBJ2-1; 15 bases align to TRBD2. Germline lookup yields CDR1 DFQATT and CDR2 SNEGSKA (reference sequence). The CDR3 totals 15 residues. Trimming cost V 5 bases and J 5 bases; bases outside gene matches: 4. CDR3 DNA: TGCAGTGCTTTCCGGACTAGCGGGAGGGACAATGAGCAGTTCTTC. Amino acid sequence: CSAFRTSGRDNEQFF.

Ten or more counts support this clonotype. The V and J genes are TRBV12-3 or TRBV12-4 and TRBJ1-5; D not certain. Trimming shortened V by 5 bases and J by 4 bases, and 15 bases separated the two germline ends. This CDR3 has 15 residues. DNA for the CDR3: TGTGCCAGCAGTGCAAAGGGTCGGATAAATCAGCCCCAGCATTTT. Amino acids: CASSAKGRINQPQHF.

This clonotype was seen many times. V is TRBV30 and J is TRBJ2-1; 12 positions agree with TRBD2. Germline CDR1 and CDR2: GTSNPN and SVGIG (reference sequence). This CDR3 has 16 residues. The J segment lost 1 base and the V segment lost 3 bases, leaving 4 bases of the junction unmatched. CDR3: CAWSAGLAGSYNEQFF. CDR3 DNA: TGTGCCTGGAGCGCCGGACTAGCGGGATCCTACAATGAGCAGTTCTTC.

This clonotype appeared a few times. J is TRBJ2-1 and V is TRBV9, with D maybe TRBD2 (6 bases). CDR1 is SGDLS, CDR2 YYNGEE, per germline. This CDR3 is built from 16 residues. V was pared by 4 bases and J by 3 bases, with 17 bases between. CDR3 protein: CASSLNGDGSYNEQFF. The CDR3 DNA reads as TGTGCCAGCAGCCTAAACGGGGACGGGAGCTACAATGAGCAGTTCTTC. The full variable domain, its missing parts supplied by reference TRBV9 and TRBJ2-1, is DSGVTQTPKHLITATGQRVTLRCSPRSGDLSVYWYQQSLDQGLQFLIQYYNGEERAKGNILERFSAQQFPDLHSELNLSSLELGDSALYFCASSLNGDGSYNEQFFGPGTRLTVL.

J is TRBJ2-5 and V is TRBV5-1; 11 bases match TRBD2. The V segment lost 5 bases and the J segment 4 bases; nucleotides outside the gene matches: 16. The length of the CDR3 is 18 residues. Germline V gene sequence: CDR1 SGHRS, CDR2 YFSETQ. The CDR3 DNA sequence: TGCGCCAGCAGATCCGGGACTAGCGGATACGCCCCCACAGAGACCCAGTACTTC. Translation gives CASRSGTSGYAPTETQYF. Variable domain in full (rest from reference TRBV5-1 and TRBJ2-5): KAGVTQTPRYLIKTRGQQVTLSCSPISGHRSVSWYQQTPGQGLQFLFEYFSETQRNKGNFPGRFSGRQFSNSRSEMNVSTLELGDSALYLCASRSGTSGYAPTETQYFGPGTRLLVL.

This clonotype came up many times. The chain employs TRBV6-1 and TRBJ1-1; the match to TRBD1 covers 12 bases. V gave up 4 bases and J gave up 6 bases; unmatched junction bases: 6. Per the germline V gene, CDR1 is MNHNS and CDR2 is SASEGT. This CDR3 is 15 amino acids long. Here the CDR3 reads CASSGAGTGGSEAFF. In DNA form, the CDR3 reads TGTGCCAGCAGTGGAGCCGGGACAGGGGGCTCTGAAGCTTTCTTT.

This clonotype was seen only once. The CDR3 region is CASSVPTGNTEAFF. The CDR3 coding sequence is TGTGCCAGCAGCGTACCCACAGGGAACACTGAAGCTTTCTTT. The chain is built from TRBV9 and TRBJ1-1; possible D gene TRBD1, 5 bases. This CDR3 has 14 amino acids. V was pared by 1 base and J by 1 base, with 8 bases between. CDR1 and CDR2 (germline): SGDLS, YYNGEE.

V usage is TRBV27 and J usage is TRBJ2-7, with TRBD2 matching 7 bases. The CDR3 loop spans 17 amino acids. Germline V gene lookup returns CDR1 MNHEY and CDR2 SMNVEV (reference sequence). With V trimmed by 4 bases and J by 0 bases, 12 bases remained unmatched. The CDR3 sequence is CASSSPPPGGFSYEQYF. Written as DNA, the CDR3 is TGTGCCAGCAGTTCTCCCCCCCCGGGAGGCTTCTCCTACGAGCAGTACTTC.

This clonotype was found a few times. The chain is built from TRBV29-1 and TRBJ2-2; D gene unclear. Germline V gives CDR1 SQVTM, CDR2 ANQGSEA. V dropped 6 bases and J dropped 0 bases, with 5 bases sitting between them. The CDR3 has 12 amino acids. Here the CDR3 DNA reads TGCAGCGTCTTTACGAACACCGGGGAGCTGTTTTTT. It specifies CSVFTNTGELFF.

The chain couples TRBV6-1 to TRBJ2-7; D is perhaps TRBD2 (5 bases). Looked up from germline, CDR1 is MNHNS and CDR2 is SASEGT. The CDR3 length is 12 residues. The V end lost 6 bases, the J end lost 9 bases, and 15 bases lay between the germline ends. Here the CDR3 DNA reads TGTGCCAGCAGGGGGAACCACGAGGGGCAGTACTTC. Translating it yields CASRGNHEGQYF.